This T cell receptor (beta chain) was documented in a study of PD-L1 blockade in urothelial cancer. Overall study context: Atezolizumab at 1,200 mg intravenously every 3 weeks was started by patients around 2014.

Sample time point: pretreatment peripheral blood. The germline gives CDR1 KGHSH, CDR2 LQKENI. This CDR3 region has 14 residues. Repertoires were generated with immunoSEQ multiplex PCR, while TCRdb's copy carries only in-frame clones and drops some. Among 95,000 or so clones listed, around 90% were seen once. As to this clone: The junction shows a germline mismatch at one end, possibly a read error.

This TCR was sampled from a man in his sixties with urothelial cancer. Sequencing used PBMCs, obtained around atezolizumab (anti-PD-L1) treatment. J is TRBJ2-2 and V is TRBV18; TRBD2 agrees at 8 bases. CDR3 region: CATSLLADTGELFF. In DNA, the CDR3 is TGTGCCACCTCATTACTAGCGGACACCGGGGAGCTGTTTTTT. The full variable domain, with the rest looked up from reference TRBV18 and TRBJ2-2, is NAGVMQNPRHLVRRRGQEARLRCSPMKGHSHVYWYRQLPEEGLKFMVYLQKENIIDESGMPKERFSAEFPKEGPSILRIQQVVRGDSAAYFCATSLLADTGELFFGEGSRLTVL.